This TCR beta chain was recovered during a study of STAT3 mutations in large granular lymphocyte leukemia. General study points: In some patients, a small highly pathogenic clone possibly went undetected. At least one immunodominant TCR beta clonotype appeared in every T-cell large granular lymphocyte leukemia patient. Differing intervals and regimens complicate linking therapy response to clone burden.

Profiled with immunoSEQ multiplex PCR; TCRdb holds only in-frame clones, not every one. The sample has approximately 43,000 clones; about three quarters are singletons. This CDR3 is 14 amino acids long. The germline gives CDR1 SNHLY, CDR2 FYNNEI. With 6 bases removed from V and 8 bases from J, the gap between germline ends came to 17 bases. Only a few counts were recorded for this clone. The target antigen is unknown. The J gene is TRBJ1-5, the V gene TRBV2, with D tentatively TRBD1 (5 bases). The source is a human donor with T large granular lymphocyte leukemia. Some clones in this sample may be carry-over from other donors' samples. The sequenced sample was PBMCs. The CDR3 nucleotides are TGTGCCAGCAGGGCGGGGGAGGGCCGAGAGCCCCAGCATTTT. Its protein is CASRAGEGREPQHF. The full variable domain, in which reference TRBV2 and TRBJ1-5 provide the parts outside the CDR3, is EPEVTQTPSHQVTQMGQEVILRCVPISNHLYFYWYRQILGQKVEFLVSFYNNEISEKSEIFDDQFSVERPDGSNFTLKIRSTKLEDSAMYFCASRAGEGREPQHFGDGTRLSIL.